These T cell receptor beta chains were read from a single sample in a study of T cell changes during pregnancy in multiple sclerosis. Sequencing used immunoSEQ multiplex PCR; TCRdb keeps in-frame clones, though not all of them. The table has more than 10,000 clones, about 91% seen once; the top ten hold about 8%. The specimen was CD8+ T cells from peripheral blood mononuclear cells, collected in the second trimester of pregnancy. These TCRs come from a female donor in good health, enrolled as a control in a pregnancy study. The CDR3 runs from the conserved cysteine through the conserved F or W. The D gene is left open where the match is weak.

CDR3aa: CASSLQGQSYEQYF
j_gene: TRBJ2-7
d_gene: TRBD1
v_gene: TRBV11-3

CDR3aa: CASSQPTTQGYEQYF
j_gene: TRBJ2-7
d_gene: .
v_gene: TRBV4-1

CDR3aa: CASSKNQGREQYF
j_gene: TRBJ2-7
d_gene: .
v_gene: TRBV27

CDR3aa: CASSIPGTSGAYNEQFF
j_gene: TRBJ2-1
d_gene: TRBD2
v_gene: TRBV19

CDR3aa: CASGRTSGDNEQFF
j_gene: TRBJ2-1
d_gene: TRBD2
v_gene: TRBV7-9

CDR3aa: CASSFQGLAGVYEQFF
j_gene: TRBJ2-1
d_gene: TRBD2
v_gene: TRBV11-2

CDR3aa: CASSWVRGGMNIQYF
j_gene: TRBJ2-4
d_gene: .
v_gene: TRBV27

CDR3aa: CATGTGYREQYF
j_gene: TRBJ2-7
d_gene: TRBD1
v_gene: TRBV6-1

CDR3aa: CASSQQGYEQYF
j_gene: TRBJ2-7
d_gene: TRBD1
v_gene: TRBV13

CDR3aa: CASSFPTSRGVRSTDTQYF
j_gene: TRBJ2-3
d_gene: TRBD2
v_gene: TRBV5-4

CDR3aa: CASTRGTEAVGEQYF
j_gene: TRBJ2-7
d_gene: .
v_gene: TRBV5-4

CDR3aa: CASSLVTGYTEAFF
j_gene: TRBJ1-1
d_gene: .
v_gene: TRBV7-9

CDR3aa: CASSFPINEQFF
j_gene: TRBJ2-1
d_gene: .
v_gene: TRBV28

CDR3aa: CASSLLVGLAGGPGNEQFF
j_gene: TRBJ2-1
d_gene: TRBD2
v_gene: TRBV5-5

CDR3aa: CASSKAGLYTEAFF
j_gene: TRBJ1-1
d_gene: .
v_gene: TRBV21-1

CDR3aa: CASSRFGVTGELFF
j_gene: TRBJ2-2
d_gene: .
v_gene: TRBV28

CDR3aa: CASSLGTGAHTQYF
j_gene: TRBJ2-3
d_gene: TRBD1
v_gene: TRBV5-1

CDR3aa: CAWSVDSPGSRQPQHF
j_gene: TRBJ1-5
d_gene: .
v_gene: TRBV30

CDR3aa: CASSAGHQLYEQYF
j_gene: TRBJ2-7
d_gene: .
v_gene: TRBV6-1

CDR3aa: CASSMGTGGNQPQHF
j_gene: TRBJ1-5
d_gene: TRBD1
v_gene: TRBV19

CDR3aa: CAAKQGSGNTIYF
j_gene: TRBJ1-3
d_gene: .
v_gene: TRBV6-7

CDR3aa: CASPLHKVAGITDTQYF
j_gene: TRBJ2-3
d_gene: TRBD2
v_gene: TRBV28

CDR3aa: CASRTVTGNQPQHF
j_gene: TRBJ1-5
d_gene: .
v_gene: TRBV19

CDR3aa: CASSTGVNTEAFF
j_gene: TRBJ1-1
d_gene: TRBD1
v_gene: TRBV2

CDR3aa: CASGIPGLAGGGRDEQFF
j_gene: TRBJ2-1
d_gene: TRBD2
v_gene: TRBV10-2

CDR3aa: CASSVGVWERDGPGELFF
j_gene: TRBJ2-2
d_gene: TRBD2
v_gene: TRBV9

CDR3aa: CASSYTSAESSYEQYF
j_gene: TRBJ2-7
d_gene: TRBD2
v_gene: TRBV27

CDR3aa: CAISAAGLAIKETQYF
j_gene: TRBJ2-5
d_gene: TRBD2
v_gene: TRBV10-3

CDR3aa: CASSPPRDYKETQYF
j_gene: TRBJ2-5
d_gene: TRBD2
v_gene: TRBV5-6

CDR3aa: CASKDRGRRGSEAFF
j_gene: TRBJ1-1
d_gene: TRBD1
v_gene: TRBV19

CDR3aa: CASRSGGGREQYF
j_gene: TRBJ2-7
d_gene: TRBD2
v_gene: TRBV7-9

CDR3aa: CASSSIEGTEAFF
j_gene: TRBJ1-1
d_gene: .
v_gene: TRBV7-3

CDR3aa: CASNTGTGDGYTF
j_gene: TRBJ1-2
d_gene: TRBD1
v_gene: TRBV6-5

CDR3aa: CASSLAGGSYNEQFF
j_gene: TRBJ2-1
d_gene: TRBD2
v_gene: TRBV11-3

CDR3aa: CASSQELGEGFYEQYF
j_gene: TRBJ2-7
d_gene: TRBD2
v_gene: TRBV4-3

CDR3aa: CASSEALAGGFSDTQYF
j_gene: TRBJ2-3
d_gene: TRBD2
v_gene: TRBV6-1

CDR3aa: CASSPYPGQGEPYEQYF
j_gene: TRBJ2-7
d_gene: TRBD1
v_gene: TRBV28

CDR3aa: CASSVNGEVGGSKQFF
j_gene: TRBJ2-1
d_gene: .
v_gene: TRBV6-4

CDR3aa: CASSLLGGVSNEQFF
j_gene: TRBJ2-1
d_gene: TRBD2
v_gene: TRBV7-3

CDR3aa: CASSLVPGRYGYTF
j_gene: TRBJ1-2
d_gene: .
v_gene: TRBV5-4

CDR3aa: CSVVPTGATDTQYF
j_gene: TRBJ2-3
d_gene: .
v_gene: TRBV29-1

CDR3aa: CASSPETVGGWSGYTF
j_gene: TRBJ1-2
d_gene: TRBD1
v_gene: TRBV5-1

CDR3aa: CASSKRGVGYGYTF
j_gene: TRBJ1-2
d_gene: .
v_gene: TRBV18

CDR3aa: CASSSLKREQYF
j_gene: TRBJ2-5
d_gene: .
v_gene: TRBV13

CDR3aa: CASSLMGGYEQYF
j_gene: .
d_gene: .
v_gene: TRBV7-6

CDR3aa: CASSNRGSDGYTF
j_gene: TRBJ1-2
d_gene: TRBD1
v_gene: TRBV2